The 4 T cell receptor beta chains below all came from one sample that was sequenced in a study of shared clonotypes between healthy human individuals. Repertoires were generated with immunoSEQ multiplex PCR, while TCRdb's copy carries only in-frame clones and drops some. The data hold about 1,900,000 clones, with about 95% observed a single time. Selected positively for CCR7 and CD45RO-negative, naive CD8 cells excluded terminally differentiated effector memory CD45RA+ cells. Sequencing input: naive CD8+ T cells sorted from blood. These receptors were taken from a man younger than 35 in good health.

This chain uses TRBV19 with TRBJ2-7; 10 nucleotides line up with TRBD2. CDR3 length equals 17 residues. J was trimmed by 5 bases and V by 0 bases; bases with no gene match: 10. The V gene's germline CDR1 is LNHDA and CDR2 SQIVND (reference sequence). The CDR3 sequence: CASSIDLETSGSHEQYF. CDR3 DNA: TGTGCCAGTAGTATAGATCTCGAGACTAGCGGGTCCCACGAGCAGTACTTC.

The genes are TRBV4-3 and TRBJ1-2; D not certain. The CDR3 totals 13 residues. From germline, CDR1 is LGHNA and CDR2 YSLEER. V lost 2 bases and J 4 bases, leaving 8 bases between the germline ends. This chain's CDR3 is CASSQYKAYGYTF. The CDR3 region has the DNA TGCGCCAGCAGCCAATATAAAGCCTATGGCTACACCTTC.

This chain joins TRBV27 and TRBJ2-7; the D is unclear. The CDR3 is 13 amino acids. V lost 4 bases and J 2 bases, leaving 9 bases between the germline ends. CDR1 and CDR2 from the germline V gene are MNHEY and SMNVEV (reference sequence). The CDR3 DNA follows: TGTGCCAGCAGTTGGAAAGCAACCTACGAGCAGTACTTC. Its protein product is CASSWKATYEQYF.

The CDR3 DNA reads as TGTGCCAGCAGTGGCCTACAAGAGACCCAGTACTTC. Amino acid sequence: CASSGLQETQYF. The V gene is TRBV25-1, the J gene TRBJ2-5; D ambiguous. This CDR3 is built from 12 residues. V shed 4 bases and J shed 2 bases, with 5 bases lying between them. The germline V gene has CDR1 MGHDK and CDR2 SYGVNS.